The rows below give T cell receptor beta chains drawn from one sample of a study of beta chain features in type 1 diabetes. Sequenced by immunoSEQ multiplex PCR; TCRdb stores in-frame clones only, minus some. This sample carries 230,000 or so clones, about a sixth of them seen once, and the ten largest clones take 0.07% to 0.095%. Source material: naive CD4+ T cells from blood. These receptors originate from a man aged 25-45 years with type 1 diabetes. CDR3s include the opening cysteine and the closing phenylalanine or tryptophan. D genes are given only for firm matches. Clone size is given for some rows only: seen once, a few or many times, or a class if the clone is expanded.

abundance	v_gene	j_gene	d_gene	CDR3nt	CDR3aa
.	TRBV27	TRBJ2-7	.	TGTGCCAGCAGTCCCCTTTTAGAGCAGTACTTC	CASSPLLEQYF
few	TRBV30	TRBJ2-7	.	TGTGCCTGGCAGCGTAAAGGGTCCTACGAGCAGTACTTC	CAWQRKGSYEQYF
.	TRBV7-2	TRBJ2-6	TRBD1	TGTGCCAGCAGCTTCTCCGGACAGGCCTTCAGCTCTGGGGCCAACGTCCTGACTTTC	CASSFSGQAFSSGANVLTF
.	TRBV19	TRBJ2-5	.	TGTGCCAGTAGAACCACAGGGAGCGCAGAGACCCAGTACTTC	CASRTTGSAETQYF
.	TRBV14	TRBJ2-7	TRBD2	TGTGCCAGCAGCGAAAGCGGGAGGAACTCCTACGAGCAGTACTTC	CASSESGRNSYEQYF
few	TRBV20-1	TRBJ1-1	.	TGCAGTGCCGGGGGTACGACTGAAGCTTTCTTT	CSAGGTTEAFF
.	TRBV13	TRBJ2-7	.	TGTGCCAGCAGCTTAGGGCAGGGGCCCTACGAGCAGTACTTC	CASSLGQGPYEQYF
few	TRBV29-1	TRBJ2-1	TRBD2	TGCAGCGCAGGACTAGCGGGATGGGATGAGCAGTTCTTC	CSAGLAGWDEQFF
.	TRBV15	TRBJ2-5	TRBD1	TGTGCCACCAGCAGGGCCGGGACAGGGAAAGAGACCCAGTACTTC	CATSRAGTGKETQYF
few	TRBV29-1	TRBJ2-1	TRBD1	TGCAGCGTCCTGACAGGGGGCTCCTACAATGAGCAGTTCTTC	CSVLTGGSYNEQFF
.	TRBV4-1	TRBJ2-1	.	TGCGCCAGCAGCCAGAAGTCCTTCGTGGGAGTATACAATGAGCAGTTCTTC	CASSQKSFVGVYNEQFF
few	TRBV19	TRBJ2-1	TRBD2	TGTGCCAGTAGTATGGGACTAGCGGGGCACGATGAGCAGTTCTTC	CASSMGLAGHDEQFF
few	TRBV7-3	TRBJ2-1	TRBD2	TGTGCCAGCAGCTTAACGGCTAGCGGCAACTTCAATGAGCAGTTCTTC	CASSLTASGNFNEQFF
.	TRBV20-1	TRBJ2-1	.	TGCAGTGCTAGAGAACGGGGTTGGACGTTCTTC	CSARERGWTFF